This TCR beta chain was profiled in a study of regulatory T cells in long-lasting Graves disease. CDR3 regions were amplified by Arm-PCR using iRepertoire HTBI primers to build TCR beta libraries. In TCRdb, the multiplex PCR reads were re-called with MiXCR into one record per CDR3 protein. The table lists about 420,000 distinct CDR3 sequences, about 17% of them singletons. The CDR3 length is 15 residues. The junction had 2 bases not matched to a gene; V was cut back by 1 base and J by 3 bases. Per germline, CDR1 SGHNT and CDR2 YYREEE (reference sequence). Time point noted: newly diagnosed GD, antithyroid drugs for less than 3 months. TCR sequences were obtained from RNA taken from PBMCs. The same sample was also studied in work on T cells in Graves' hyperthyroidism and ophthalmopathy.

V is TRBV5-4 and J is TRBJ2-5; 11 bases line up with TRBD2. The sequencing used peripheral blood mononuclear cells (PBMCs), collected at new diagnosis, from a patient treated with antithyroid drugs. This TCR derives from a woman aged 18-29 years with Graves disease. CDR3: CASSLSLAGEETQYF. The CDR3 DNA follows: TGTGCCAGCAGCTTGTCACTAGCGGGAGAAGAGACCCAGTACTTC.